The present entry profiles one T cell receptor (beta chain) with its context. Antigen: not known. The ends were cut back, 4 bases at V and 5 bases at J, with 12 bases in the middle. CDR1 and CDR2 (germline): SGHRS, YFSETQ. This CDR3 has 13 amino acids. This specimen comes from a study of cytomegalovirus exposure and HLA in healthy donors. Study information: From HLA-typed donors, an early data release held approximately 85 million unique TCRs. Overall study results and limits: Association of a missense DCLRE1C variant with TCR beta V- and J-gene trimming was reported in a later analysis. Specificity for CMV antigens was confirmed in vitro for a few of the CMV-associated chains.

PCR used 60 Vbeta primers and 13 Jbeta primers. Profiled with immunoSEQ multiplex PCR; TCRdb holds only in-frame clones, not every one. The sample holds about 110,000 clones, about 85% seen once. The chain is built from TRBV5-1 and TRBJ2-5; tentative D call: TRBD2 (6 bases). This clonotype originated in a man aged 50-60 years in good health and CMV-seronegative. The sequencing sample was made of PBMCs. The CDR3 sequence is CASSMHAGETQYF. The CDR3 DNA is TGCGCCAGCAGCATGCACGCGGGGGAGACCCAGTACTTC.